The clone carrying this TCR beta chain was detected once. This sample is drawn from a study of blood T cell repertoires in COVID-19. Study information: The study drew acute and convalescent COVID-19 samples from the United States, Italy and Spain. Sources were T cells, B-cell-depleted T cells, or PBMCs; the material itself was cDNA or gDNA.

This CDR3 region has 13 residues. From germline, CDR1 is SQVTM and CDR2 ANQGSEA. V was trimmed by 5 bases and J by 5 bases, leaving 12 bases between them. Original analysis: Reference gene primers were amplified, and this amplification served to estimate nucleated cell counts. Using immunoSEQ multiplex PCR, the repertoire was profiled, and TCRdb retains in-frame clones only, with some absent. The V and J calls and the clone size are those of that table, but D and trimming were determined from the DNA. The sample holds about 130,000 clones, around 81% seen once. This clonotype was obtained from a man aged 55 to 70 with acute or convalescent COVID-19. This chain connects TRBV29-1 to TRBJ1-4; tentative D call: TRBD1 (5 bases). Material: peripheral blood. The CDR3, as DNA: TGCAGCGTTCTTGGGGCAGGGAATGAAAAACTGTTTTTT. Translation: CSVLGAGNEKLFF.